This TCR beta chain originates from a study of CD8+ T cells in alopecia areata. Overall study results and limits: Researchers say the link of baseline CD8+ expansion to response remains uncertain, with one nonresponder. Under tofacitinib, numerous expanded lesional clonotypes remained detectable in scalp and blood.

Treatment in this sample: oral pan-JAK inhibitor, 5-10 mg twice daily. Peripheral blood and lesional scalp punch biopsies came from alopecia areata patients. The CDR3 runs to 13 residues. V lost 2 bases to trimming and J lost 8 bases; unmatched junction nucleotides: 4. Germline values: CDR1 MNHEY, CDR2 SMNVEV (reference sequence). Remarks on this clone: Antigen: not known.

Reverse transcribed after extraction, RNA yielded cDNA as the sequencing template. TCRdb's table, derived via immunoSEQ multiplex PCR, lists solely in-frame clones and lacks some. The table has under 150,000 clones, roughly three fifths seen once; the top ten hold 3% to 3.5%. This receptor was identified in a human donor with alopecia areata. This specimen was CD4+ T cells sorted from blood, taken at week 24, from a patient treated with tofacitinib. This chain joins TRBV27 and TRBJ1-2; 8 bases align to TRBD1. The CDR3 loop reads CASSLQGAKGYTF. In DNA, the CDR3 is TGTGCCAGCAGTTTACAGGGGGCAAAAGGCTACACCTTC.